A selection of T cell receptor beta chains follows, all from one sample in a study of T cells after yellow fever vaccination. TCRdb independently ran MiXCR on the 5' RACE reads; one entry per CDR3 protein. The sample lists 500,000 to 650,000 distinct CDR3 sequences; around a sixth were seen once. The specimen was PBMCs, collected 5 days after the first yellow fever vaccination. The receptors come from a man aged 18-30 years who received the YFV17D yellow fever vaccine. Each CDR3 is given with its conserved first and last residue. A D gene is named only where the DNA matches it firmly. Not every row has a clone size; where given, it reads once, few, many or a size class.

d_gene: .; v_gene: TRBV19; j_gene: TRBJ2-1; abundance: .; CDR3nt: TGTGCCAGCACCAGGGACCCCGGGACGGGTTACAATGAGCAGTTCTTC; CDR3aa: CASTRDPGTGYNEQFF
d_gene: .; v_gene: TRBV10-2; j_gene: TRBJ2-3; abundance: .; CDR3nt: TGCGCCAGCAGTGAGTCGGCGAGTAGCACAGATACGCAGTATTTT; CDR3aa: CASSESASSTDTQYF
d_gene: .; v_gene: TRBV7-8; j_gene: TRBJ1-4; abundance: .; CDR3nt: TGTGCCAGCAGCTACGGGACGGGGGATGAAAAACTGTTTTTT; CDR3aa: CASSYGTGDEKLFF
d_gene: .; v_gene: TRBV10-3; j_gene: TRBJ1-1; abundance: few; CDR3nt: TGTGCCATCAGTGAGTCGCTGCGGAACACTGAAGCTTTCTTT; CDR3aa: CAISESLRNTEAFF
d_gene: TRBD1; v_gene: TRBV4-2; j_gene: TRBJ1-5; abundance: .; CDR3nt: TGTGCCAGCAGCCCCGCGACAGGGAATCAGCCCCAGCATTTT; CDR3aa: CASSPATGNQPQHF
d_gene: .; v_gene: TRBV18; j_gene: TRBJ2-3; abundance: few; CDR3nt: TGTGCCAGCTCACCCCTCGCGGGGCCCACAGATACGCAGTATTTT; CDR3aa: CASSPLAGPTDTQYF
d_gene: TRBD2; v_gene: TRBV4-3; j_gene: TRBJ2-3; abundance: .; CDR3nt: TGCGCCAGCAGCCAGAGGACTAGCGGGGGGGCCGCTGATACGCAGTATTTT; CDR3aa: CASSQRTSGGAADTQYF
d_gene: .; v_gene: TRBV5-1; j_gene: TRBJ2-7; abundance: many; CDR3nt: TGCGCCAGCAGCTTTTTCCAGGCAGAGGGCGAGCAGTACTTC; CDR3aa: CASSFFQAEGEQYF
d_gene: TRBD2; v_gene: TRBV6-1; j_gene: TRBJ2-1; abundance: few; CDR3nt: TGTGCCAGCAGCCCCGCGGGACTAGGTCGGGACAATGAGCAGTTCTTC; CDR3aa: CASSPAGLGRDNEQFF
d_gene: TRBD1; v_gene: TRBV5-5; j_gene: TRBJ1-1; abundance: .; CDR3nt: TGTGCCAGCAGCCTAAGGGCCCCAGGGGGCGGGAACACTGAAGCTTTCTTT; CDR3aa: CASSLRAPGGGNTEAFF
d_gene: .; v_gene: TRBV7-7; j_gene: TRBJ2-5; abundance: .; CDR3nt: TGTGCCAGCAGCATCGGGGTAGTGGACCAAGAGACCCAGTACTTC; CDR3aa: CASSIGVVDQETQYF
d_gene: .; v_gene: TRBV7-9; j_gene: TRBJ2-3; abundance: .; CDR3nt: TGTGCCAGCAGCTGGACCCCCGGGAATACGCAGTATTTT; CDR3aa: CASSWTPGNTQYF
d_gene: .; v_gene: TRBV16; j_gene: TRBJ1-2; abundance: .; CDR3nt: TGTGCCAGCAGAGGGCTGCCAGCCTCTAACTATGGCTACACCTTC; CDR3aa: CASRGLPASNYGYTF
d_gene: .; v_gene: TRBV5-1; j_gene: TRBJ2-1; abundance: few; CDR3nt: TGCGCCAGCAGCTTGGAGGGGATTGAGCAGTTCTTC; CDR3aa: CASSLEGIEQFF
d_gene: TRBD2; v_gene: TRBV20-1; j_gene: TRBJ2-5; abundance: few; CDR3nt: TGCAGTGCTCGACTAGCGGGGGTACGAGAGACCCAGTACTTC; CDR3aa: CSARLAGVRETQYF
d_gene: TRBD1; v_gene: TRBV7-2; j_gene: TRBJ1-2; abundance: few; CDR3nt: TGTGCCAGCAGCGCCAGCCAGGGGGTGGGCTATGGCTACACCTTC; CDR3aa: CASSASQGVGYGYTF
d_gene: .; v_gene: TRBV29-1; j_gene: TRBJ2-7; abundance: .; CDR3nt: TGCAGCGTCGTAAGGGTAGGGGAGGGGGCCTACGAGCAGTACTTC; CDR3aa: CSVVRVGEGAYEQYF
d_gene: TRBD1; v_gene: TRBV20-1; j_gene: TRBJ2-4; abundance: .; CDR3nt: TGCAGTGCTAGGGTAGACAGGGCCAACATTCAGTACTTC; CDR3aa: CSARVDRANIQYF
d_gene: .; v_gene: TRBV12-3/TRBV12-4; j_gene: TRBJ1-4; abundance: few; CDR3nt: TGTGCCAGCAGTTTAGGGCGGTCTCCGAGCGCTGAAAAACTGTTTTTT; CDR3aa: CASSLGRSPSAEKLFF
d_gene: TRBD2; v_gene: TRBV28; j_gene: TRBJ2-2; abundance: .; CDR3nt: TGTGCCAGCGATGGTCCCGGGACTAGCGCCTCCACCGGGGAGCTGTTTTTT; CDR3aa: CASDGPGTSASTGELFF
d_gene: .; v_gene: TRBV6-1; j_gene: TRBJ2-6; abundance: .; CDR3nt: TGTGCCAGCAGTCCTGCCGGTGGGTTCAGCTCTGGGGCCAACGTCCTGACTTTC; CDR3aa: CASSPAGGFSSGANVLTF
d_gene: .; v_gene: TRBV19; j_gene: TRBJ2-3; abundance: .; CDR3nt: TGTGCCAGTAGTAAGGTATCGCTTAGCACAGATACGCAGTATTTT; CDR3aa: CASSKVSLSTDTQYF
d_gene: .; v_gene: TRBV5-1; j_gene: TRBJ1-6; abundance: many; CDR3nt: TGCGCCAGCAGCTTGGAACAGCCCGGATCACCCCTCCACTTT; CDR3aa: CASSLEQPGSPLHF
d_gene: .; v_gene: TRBV7-2; j_gene: TRBJ1-6; abundance: .; CDR3nt: TGTGCCAGCAGCTTAAGGACGCGGCGGACTTCACCCCTCCACTTT; CDR3aa: CASSLRTRRTSPLHF
d_gene: .; v_gene: TRBV5-6; j_gene: TRBJ1-5; abundance: .; CDR3nt: TGTGCCATTGGCGGGTGTAATCAGCCCCAGCATTTT; CDR3aa: CAIGGCNQPQHF
d_gene: .; v_gene: TRBV5-6; j_gene: TRBJ1-5; abundance: few; CDR3nt: TGTGCCAGCAGCTTGTTTCGTGAGGGCAATCAGCCCCAGCATTTT; CDR3aa: CASSLFREGNQPQHF
d_gene: .; v_gene: TRBV24-1; j_gene: TRBJ2-1; abundance: few; CDR3nt: TGTGCCACCTCCGGCAGCTCCTCGGGGAATGAGCAGTTCTTC; CDR3aa: CATSGSSSGNEQFF
d_gene: .; v_gene: TRBV7-8; j_gene: TRBJ1-4; abundance: few; CDR3nt: TGTGCCAGCAGCTTGGCGCTTTCAACTAATGAAAAACTGTTTTTT; CDR3aa: CASSLALSTNEKLFF
d_gene: .; v_gene: TRBV18; j_gene: TRBJ1-1; abundance: .; CDR3nt: TGTGCCAGCTCAGCATTATCAGGGGTTGAAGCTTTCTTT; CDR3aa: CASSALSGVEAFF
d_gene: TRBD2; v_gene: TRBV7-7; j_gene: TRBJ2-1; abundance: .; CDR3nt: TGTGCCAGCAGTGCTGGACGGGGGGGGAATGAGCAGTTCTTC; CDR3aa: CASSAGRGGNEQFF
d_gene: .; v_gene: TRBV7-9; j_gene: TRBJ2-7; abundance: .; CDR3nt: TGTGCCAGCAGCTTAGGGGGAGACTACGAGCAGTACTTC; CDR3aa: CASSLGGDYEQYF
d_gene: .; v_gene: TRBV5-5; j_gene: TRBJ2-5; abundance: few; CDR3nt: TGTGCCAGCAGCTCGAGACCGGGGGAGACCCAGTACTTC; CDR3aa: CASSSRPGETQYF
d_gene: .; v_gene: TRBV20-1; j_gene: TRBJ2-7; abundance: .; CDR3nt: TGCAGTGCTAGATCCCAGCTTTCCTACGAGCAGTACTTC; CDR3aa: CSARSQLSYEQYF
d_gene: TRBD1; v_gene: TRBV10-3; j_gene: TRBJ1-2; abundance: .; CDR3nt: TGTGCCATCAGCAGGGACAGGGGTTACTATGGCTACACCTTC; CDR3aa: CAISRDRGYYGYTF
d_gene: .; v_gene: TRBV11-2; j_gene: TRBJ2-1; abundance: .; CDR3nt: TGTGCCAGCAGCCCCGTAGCCGGACAGCCGCATGAGCAGTTCTTC; CDR3aa: CASSPVAGQPHEQFF
d_gene: .; v_gene: TRBV30; j_gene: TRBJ2-7; abundance: .; CDR3nt: TGTGCCTGGACTGCGCTAGGTAGACTTCGAGAGCAGTACTTC; CDR3aa: CAWTALGRLREQYF
d_gene: TRBD1; v_gene: TRBV5-1; j_gene: TRBJ2-3; abundance: .; CDR3nt: TGCGCCAGCAGCTGGGGAGACAGGGGCACAGATACGCAGTATTTT; CDR3aa: CASSWGDRGTDTQYF
d_gene: .; v_gene: TRBV6-1; j_gene: TRBJ2-3; abundance: .; CDR3nt: TGTGCCAGCAGTCGCGACGACACAGATACGCAGTATTTT; CDR3aa: CASSRDDTDTQYF
d_gene: .; v_gene: TRBV7-9; j_gene: TRBJ1-1; abundance: few; CDR3nt: TGTGCCAGCAGCCACTTCAAAGGGAACACTGAAGCTTTCTTT; CDR3aa: CASSHFKGNTEAFF
d_gene: TRBD1; v_gene: TRBV29-1; j_gene: TRBJ1-2; abundance: .; CDR3nt: TGCAGCGCAGGCTGGGACAGCAAAGGCGATGGCTACACCTTC; CDR3aa: CSAGWDSKGDGYTF
d_gene: TRBD1; v_gene: TRBV6-1; j_gene: TRBJ1-1; abundance: few; CDR3nt: TGTGCCAGCAGTAGGACAGGAACGGGCACTGAAGCTTTCTTT; CDR3aa: CASSRTGTGTEAFF
d_gene: .; v_gene: TRBV7-9; j_gene: TRBJ1-1; abundance: .; CDR3nt: TGTGCCAGCAGGGCCTGGATGAGCACTGAAGCTTTCTTT; CDR3aa: CASRAWMSTEAFF
d_gene: .; v_gene: TRBV29-1; j_gene: TRBJ1-2; abundance: once; CDR3nt: TGCAGCACCCGCGACACCTATGGCTACACCTTC; CDR3aa: CSTRDTYGYTF
d_gene: .; v_gene: TRBV11-2; j_gene: TRBJ2-1; abundance: .; CDR3nt: TGTGCCAGCAGCAGGGACCGCGGGGGCCGCTCCTACAATGAGCAGTTCTTC; CDR3aa: CASSRDRGGRSYNEQFF
d_gene: TRBD1; v_gene: TRBV4-1; j_gene: TRBJ1-2; abundance: few; CDR3nt: TGCGCCAGCAGAAACCCAGGAGGGACAGAGGGCTACACCTTC; CDR3aa: CASRNPGGTEGYTF
d_gene: .; v_gene: TRBV25-1; j_gene: TRBJ1-3; abundance: .; CDR3nt: TGTGCCAGCAGATGGGGGGACGGGCTCTTTGGAAACACCATATATTTT; CDR3aa: CASRWGDGLFGNTIYF
d_gene: .; v_gene: TRBV12-3/TRBV12-4; j_gene: TRBJ2-7; abundance: many; CDR3nt: TGTGCCAGCAGTTACTACAGGATTTACGAGCAGTACTTC; CDR3aa: CASSYYRIYEQYF
d_gene: TRBD1; v_gene: TRBV5-6; j_gene: TRBJ1-6; abundance: few; CDR3nt: TGTGCCAGCAGCTTGGGTCCCAGGGGGGAGTCACCCCTCCACTTT; CDR3aa: CASSLGPRGESPLHF
d_gene: TRBD1; v_gene: TRBV28; j_gene: TRBJ2-3; abundance: .; CDR3nt: TGTGCCAGCAGCCCCGTCCGACAGGGCGGCACAGATACGCAGTATTTT; CDR3aa: CASSPVRQGGTDTQYF
d_gene: .; v_gene: TRBV10-3; j_gene: TRBJ1-1; abundance: .; CDR3nt: TGTGCCATCAGACCCGGACTGAACACTGAAGCTTTCTTT; CDR3aa: CAIRPGLNTEAFF
d_gene: .; v_gene: TRBV9; j_gene: TRBJ2-3; abundance: .; CDR3nt: TGTGCCAGCTGCGTAGATAATACATGGACCCGAGGGGGAGATACGCAGTATTTT; CDR3aa: CASCVDNTWTRGGDTQYF
d_gene: .; v_gene: TRBV7-2; j_gene: TRBJ2-1; abundance: few; CDR3nt: TGTGCCAGCAGCTTACTGTGGCAGGGGAACAATGAGCAGTTCTTC; CDR3aa: CASSLLWQGNNEQFF
d_gene: .; v_gene: TRBV7-2; j_gene: TRBJ2-7; abundance: few; CDR3nt: TGTGCCAGCAGCTTAGTTCTGGCCTCCTACGAGCAGTACTTC; CDR3aa: CASSLVLASYEQYF